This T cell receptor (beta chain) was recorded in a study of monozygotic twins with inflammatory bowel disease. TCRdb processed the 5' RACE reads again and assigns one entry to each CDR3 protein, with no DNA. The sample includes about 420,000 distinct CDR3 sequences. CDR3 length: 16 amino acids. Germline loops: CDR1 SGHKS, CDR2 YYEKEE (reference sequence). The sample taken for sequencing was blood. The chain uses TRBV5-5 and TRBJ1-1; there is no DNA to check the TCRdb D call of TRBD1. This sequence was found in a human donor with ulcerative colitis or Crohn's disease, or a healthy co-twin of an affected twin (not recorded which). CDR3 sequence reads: CASSLMSGLGGTEAFF.